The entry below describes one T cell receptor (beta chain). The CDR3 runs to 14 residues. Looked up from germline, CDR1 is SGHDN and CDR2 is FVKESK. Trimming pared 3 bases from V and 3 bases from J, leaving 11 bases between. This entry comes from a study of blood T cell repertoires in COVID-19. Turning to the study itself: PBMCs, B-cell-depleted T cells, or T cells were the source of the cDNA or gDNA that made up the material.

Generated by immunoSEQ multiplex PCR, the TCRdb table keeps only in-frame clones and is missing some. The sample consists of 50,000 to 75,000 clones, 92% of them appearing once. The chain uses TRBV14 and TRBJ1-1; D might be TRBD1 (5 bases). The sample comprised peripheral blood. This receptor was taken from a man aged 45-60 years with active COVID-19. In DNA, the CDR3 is TGTGCCAGCAGCCATCTCAGGGCGGACACTGAAGCTTTCTTT. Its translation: CASSHLRADTEAFF. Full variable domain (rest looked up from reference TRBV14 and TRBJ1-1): EAGVTQFPSHSVIEKGQTVTLRCDPISGHDNLYWYRRVMGKEIKFLLHFVKESKQDESGMPNNRFLAERTGGTYSTLKVQPAELEDSGVYFCASSHLRADTEAFFGQGTRLTVV.